This is a list of T cell receptor beta chains from one sample in a study of blood T cell repertoires in COVID-19. Sequencing was performed with immunoSEQ multiplex PCR; in TCRdb, only in-frame clones are kept and a portion is missing. This sample has 350,000 or so clones; about 86% occur once, and the top ten carry approximately 3.1%. The sequencing input was peripheral blood. Receptors originate from a young man with active or convalescent COVID-19. The CDR3 runs from the conserved cysteine through the conserved F or W.

CDR3,V
CASSSNSGSNTGELFF,TRBV11-2
CASTPLATHGTGELFF,TRBV6-2/TRBV6-3
CASSVDGDSTEAFF,TRBV9
CASSQDPAGLSTDTQYF,TRBV4-3
CASSLGPGSYEQYF,TRBV7-9
CASSYLSTGVENQPQHF,TRBV6-2/TRBV6-3
CASSQEGQSNEQFF,TRBV4-1
CASSSGTWGTEAFF,TRBV5-5
CATSREREGGTQYF,TRBV24-1
CASSESRLAGRLYEQYF,TRBV25-1
CASSLLAGVNEQFF,TRBV7-2
CASSIGGPNYGYTF,TRBV19
CASSGGNTEAFF,TRBV5-1
CASSPAEGSIGYTF,TRBV5-8
CATSEGANYGYTF,TRBV28
CASSLYTGGMDEQFF,TRBV27
CASSLGETGVSSNQPQHF,TRBV5-5
CASSLGEAGIVYEQYF,TRBV7-8
CASSEEGRTSPLHF,TRBV2
CASSHLSTSGYEQYF,TRBV4-2
CASSMAGASNEQFF,TRBV19
CASSLAAGGPYEQYF,TRBV5-1
CASSGRGDLQETQYF,TRBV7-2
CASRPFVEGGYTF,TRBV3-1/TRBV3-2
CASSRLLLVGGAQQEAFF,TRBV4-1
CASSLFYRGNEQYF,TRBV7-8
CSASYTSGRANEQFF,TRBV20-1
CASSLRPGQGEETQYF,TRBV7-9
CASSVDILSDSPLHF,TRBV6-6
CASMTHVPTVGAKNIQYF,TRBV10-1
CASSVAASSSTDTQYF,TRBV9
CAWSVPPAGVSFEQFF,TRBV30
CASSRDKYQETQYF,TRBV5-1
CASSLGVGTSYGYTF,TRBV5-1
CASSPTGDRGSGELFF,TRBV18